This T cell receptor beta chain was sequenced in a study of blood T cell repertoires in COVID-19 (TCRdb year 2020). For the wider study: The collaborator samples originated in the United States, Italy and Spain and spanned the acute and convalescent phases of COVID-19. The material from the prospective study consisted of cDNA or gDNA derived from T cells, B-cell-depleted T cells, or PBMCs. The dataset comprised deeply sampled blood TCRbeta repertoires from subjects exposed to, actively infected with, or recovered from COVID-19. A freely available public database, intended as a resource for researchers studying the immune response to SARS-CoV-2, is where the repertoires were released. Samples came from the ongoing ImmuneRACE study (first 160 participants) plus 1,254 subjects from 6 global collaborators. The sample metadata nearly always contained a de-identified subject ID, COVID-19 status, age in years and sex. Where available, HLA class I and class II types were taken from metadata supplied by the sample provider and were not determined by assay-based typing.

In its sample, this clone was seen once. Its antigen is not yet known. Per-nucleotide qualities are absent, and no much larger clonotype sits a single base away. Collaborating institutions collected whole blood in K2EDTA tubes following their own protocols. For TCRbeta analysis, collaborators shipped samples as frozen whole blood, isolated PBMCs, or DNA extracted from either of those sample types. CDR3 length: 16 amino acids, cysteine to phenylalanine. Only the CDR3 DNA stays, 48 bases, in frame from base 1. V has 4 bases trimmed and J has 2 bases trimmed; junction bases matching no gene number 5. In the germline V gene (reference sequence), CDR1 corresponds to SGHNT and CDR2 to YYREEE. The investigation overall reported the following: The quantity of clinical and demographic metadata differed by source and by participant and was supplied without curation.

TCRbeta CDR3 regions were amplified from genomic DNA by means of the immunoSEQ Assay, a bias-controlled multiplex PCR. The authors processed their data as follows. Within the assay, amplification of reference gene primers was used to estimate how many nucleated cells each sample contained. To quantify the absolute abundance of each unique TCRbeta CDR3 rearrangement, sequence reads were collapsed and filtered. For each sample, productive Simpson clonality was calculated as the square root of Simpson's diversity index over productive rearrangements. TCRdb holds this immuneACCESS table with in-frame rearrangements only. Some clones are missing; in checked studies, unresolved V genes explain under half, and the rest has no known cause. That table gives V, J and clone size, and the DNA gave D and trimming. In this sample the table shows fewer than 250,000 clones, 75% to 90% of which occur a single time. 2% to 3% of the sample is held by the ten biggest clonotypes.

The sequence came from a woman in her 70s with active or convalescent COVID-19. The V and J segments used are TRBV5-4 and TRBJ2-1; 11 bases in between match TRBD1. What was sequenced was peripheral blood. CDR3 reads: CASSRGQGGAYNEQFF. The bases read TGTGCCAGCAGCCGGGGACAGGGGGGTGCCTACAATGAGCAGTTCTTC.